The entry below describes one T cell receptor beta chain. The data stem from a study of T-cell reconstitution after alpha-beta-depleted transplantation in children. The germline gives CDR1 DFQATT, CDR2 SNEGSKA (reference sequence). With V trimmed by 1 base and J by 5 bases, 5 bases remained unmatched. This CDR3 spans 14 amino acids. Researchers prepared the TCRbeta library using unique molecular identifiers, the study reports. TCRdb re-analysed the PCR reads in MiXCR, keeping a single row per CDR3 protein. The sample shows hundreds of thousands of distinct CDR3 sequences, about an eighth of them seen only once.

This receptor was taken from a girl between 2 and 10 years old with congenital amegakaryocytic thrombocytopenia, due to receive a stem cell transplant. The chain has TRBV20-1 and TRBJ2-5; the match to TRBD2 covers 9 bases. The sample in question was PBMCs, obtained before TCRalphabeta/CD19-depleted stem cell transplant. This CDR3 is CSARAGTSTETQYF. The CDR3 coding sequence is TGCAGTGCTAGAGCCGGGACTAGCACGGAGACCCAGTACTTC.